Only a few counts were recorded for the clone carrying this T cell receptor beta chain. Its antigen remains unidentified. Sequenced by immunoSEQ multiplex PCR; TCRdb stores in-frame clones only, minus some. The table lists 150,000 to 200,000 clones, approximately 95% of them singletons. The germline V gene encodes CDR1 LNHDA and CDR2 SQIVND (reference sequence). V lost 5 bases, J lost 12 bases, and 19 bases lay in between. This CDR3 comprises 13 residues. This record belongs to a study of T cell responses to AZD1222 COVID-19 vaccine. General study findings and limits: Reports say nearly half of spike-specific TCRs go after unmutated variant regions. Seropositive at baseline were only a handful of AZD1222 recipients. Donors skewed white British and female; clonal diversity was possibly underestimated.

The specimen comprised peripheral blood, sampled on day 0 of AZD1222 vaccination. The clonotype was recovered from an adult in good health. This sequence joins TRBV19 and TRBJ1-2, with no clear D. The chain's CDR3 is CASSPSPSVQHTF. Here the CDR3 DNA reads TGTGCCAGTAGTCCATCCCCGAGTGTTCAACACACCTTC. The variable domain in full, completed from reference TRBV19 and TRBJ1-2, reads DGGITQSPKYLFRKEGQNVTLSCEQNLNHDAMYWYRQDPGQGLRLIYYSQIVNDFQKGDIAEGYSVSREKKESFPLTVTSAQKNPTAFYLCASSPSPSVQHTFGSGTRLTVV.